Below, 8 T cell receptor beta chains from the same sample are listed, as sequenced in a study of cytomegalovirus exposure and HLA in healthy donors. The PCR ran on 60 Vbeta and 13 Jbeta primers. The protocol was immunoSEQ multiplex PCR, while the TCRdb copy is restricted to in-frame clones and leaves out a portion. This sample contains 130,000 or so clones. The specimen was PBMCs. The receptors were gathered from a woman between 40 and 55 years old in good health and CMV-seropositive.

The V call is TRBV5-1, the J call TRBJ1-4; TRBD1 matches at 9 bases. CDR3 length: 18 amino acids. Germline V gene lookup returns CDR1 SGHRS and CDR2 YFSETQ. Trimming at V came to 0 bases and at J to 2 bases, leaving 8 bases not matched to a gene. CDR3 nucleotide sequence: TGCGCCAGCAGCTTGGTAGCAGGGACAGGGCGGACTAATGAAAAACTGTTTTTT. This translates into CASSLVAGTGRTNEKLFF. Looking up the rest from reference TRBV5-1 and TRBJ1-4 gives the full variable domain: KAGVTQTPRYLIKTRGQQVTLSCSPISGHRSVSWYQQTPGQGLQFLFEYFSETQRNKGNFPGRFSGRQFSNSRSEMNVSTLELGDSALYLCASSLVAGTGRTNEKLFFGSGTQLSVL.

The chain's CDR3 is CASSAGTSGHYEQYF. CDR3 DNA: TGTGCCAGCAGTGCCGGGACTAGCGGACACTACGAGCAGTACTTC. V gene TRBV25-1 combines with J gene TRBJ2-7, with 11 bases identical to TRBD2. After removal of 4 bases from V and 3 bases from J, the junction contained 5 bases not matched to a gene. Germline V gene sequence: CDR1 MGHDK, CDR2 SYGVNS. The CDR3 is made up of 15 amino acids.

This chain connects TRBV29-1 to TRBJ1-1; D not resolved. Germline V gene data show CDR1 as SQVTM and CDR2 as ANQGSEA. The V end was cut by 4 bases, the J end by 1 base, with 13 bases between. This CDR3 has 14 residues. The CDR3 sequence is CSVVGLDRNTEAFF. CDR3 nucleotides: TGCAGCGTTGTTGGTCTAGACCGGAACACTGAAGCTTTCTTT.

The V call is TRBV28, the J call TRBJ2-7; 10 bases are a match to TRBD1. The CDR3 length is 15 residues. From germline, CDR1 is MDHEN and CDR2 SYDVKM. J was trimmed by 9 bases and V by 5 bases; bases with no gene match: 13. The CDR3 region has the DNA TGTGCCAGCAGTGCGCCCGGGACAGGGGTTTCGGGGCAGTACTTC. Translated: CASSAPGTGVSGQYF.

The rearrangement joins TRBV19 to TRBJ2-7, with TRBD2 matching 13 bases. CDR1 and CDR2 from the germline V gene are LNHDA and SQIVND (reference sequence). This CDR3 has 15 residues. Germline trimming cut 5 bases from V and 3 bases from J; bases unmatched to any gene: 4. In DNA form, the CDR3 reads TGTGCCAGTAGTCCCAGGACTAGCGGGAGCTACGAGCAGTACTTC. Translating gives CASSPRTSGSYEQYF.

The J gene is TRBJ2-5, the V gene TRBV7-9, with 9 bases identical to TRBD2. The germline gives CDR1 SEHNR, CDR2 FQNEAQ (reference sequence). Trimming cost V 3 bases and J 12 bases; bases outside gene matches: 11. The CDR3 loop spans 14 amino acids. CDR3: CASSFGLATAPEYF. In DNA, the CDR3 is TGTGCCAGCAGCTTTGGACTAGCGACTGCCCCCGAGTACTTC.

The chain couples TRBV19 to TRBJ1-2; D is uncertain. The CDR3 length is 15 residues. V was clipped by 10 bases and J by 1 base, with 19 bases between them. The germline CDR1 and CDR2 sequences are LNHDA and SQIVND (reference sequence). CDR3 amino acids: CATSDRQPFNYGYTF. The DNA for the CDR3 is TGTGCCACCTCCGACCGACAACCTTTTAACTATGGCTACACCTTC.

The V call is TRBV30, the J call TRBJ1-1; TRBD1 matches 7 bases. There are 13 residues in the CDR3. Germline trimming cut 2 bases from V and 11 bases from J; bases unmatched to any gene: 11. The germline gives CDR1 GTSNPN, CDR2 SVGIG (reference sequence). The CDR3 loop is CAWSSGGTMLAFF. The CDR3 region has the DNA TGTGCCTGGAGTTCAGGGGGAACCATGTTGGCTTTCTTT.